This T cell receptor beta chain was found in a study of T cell repertoires in cytomegalovirus infection. The overall study: Epitope selection comprised recently identified HLA-C-restricted CMV epitopes and well-studied HLA-B-restricted CMV epitopes. Public TCR beta signatures were indicative of both CMV infection and a matching HLA type. Study-wide results and caveats: Identification of carriers of CMV plus the relevant HLA was performed using cumulative public TCR beta family frequency. HLA-C-restricted, CMV-specific TCR beta clonotypes were dominant ex vivo.

This clonotype was seen more than once but under ten times. Its antigen is as yet unknown. A single record per CDR3 protein comes from TCRdb applying MiXCR to the reads. Here the sample spans some 50,000 distinct CDR3 sequences, about a fifth being singletons. This clonotype originated in a human donor in good health (CMV status not recorded). Some clones in this sample may be carry-over from other donors' samples. The specimen comprised CD8+ T cells from cultured PBMCs, sampled from culture after CMV antigen stimulation.

The chain's CDR3 is CASSFNSDRDPTYEQYF. CDR3 bases: TGTGCCAGCAGCTTTAACTCGGACAGGGACCCCACCTACGAGCAGTACTTC. The J gene is TRBJ2-7, the V gene TRBV7-6; TRBD1 agrees at 8 bases. Trimming took 3 bases from V and 2 from J; bases not matched to a gene: 12. From germline, CDR1 is SGHVS and CDR2 FNYEAQ. The CDR3 totals 17 residues.